This T cell receptor beta chain was recovered during a study of cytomegalovirus exposure and HLA in healthy donors. Study observations and caveats: Among donors in an Asian-associated ancestry cluster, a later analysis reportedly found fewer N-insertions than the roughly 700-donor mean. Among the sequence variants, a highly shared cluster was likely an artifact of sequencing.

Germline V CDR1 and CDR2: SGHTA, FQGNSA. The J segment lost 7 bases and the V segment lost 5 bases, leaving 5 bases of the junction unmatched. CDR3 length equals 13 residues. Amplification used 60 Vbeta primers and 13 Jbeta primers. Profiling relied on immunoSEQ multiplex PCR, and the TCRdb table lists in-frame clones only, not all of them. This table has about 150,000 clones, approximately 85% appearing once. This clone appeared a single time. As yet, its antigen is unknown. The TCR originated in a girl under 18 in good health and CMV-seropositive. Sequenced: PBMCs. This chain connects TRBV7-2 to TRBJ1-5; 7 positions agree with TRBD1. CDR3 loop: CASSPGGSQPQHF. CDR3 DNA sequence: TGTGCCAGCAGCCCAGGGGGGTCGCAGCCCCAGCATTTT.